One sample yielded the 18 T cell receptor beta chains listed below, sequenced in a study of OX40 agonist ivuxolimab in advanced cancers. The assay was immunoSEQ multiplex PCR, and TCRdb's table has in-frame clones only and misses some. This sample yields about 90,000 clones, of which around nine tenths are seen a single time; approximately 1.5% belongs to the top ten. The sequencing here drew on CD4+ or CD8+ T cells sorted from blood, taken in a trial of the OX40 agonist ivuxolimab. Receptors were obtained from an adult with an advanced solid tumor such as melanoma, head and neck, liver or kidney cancer.

This clone was found once. The CDR3 nucleotides are TGCGCCAGCAGCTTACGGGACAGCGCGAACACCGGGGAGCTGTTTTTT. Residues: CASSLRDSANTGELFF. The chain carries TRBV5-1 and TRBJ2-2; 7 nucleotides match TRBD1. V lost 2 bases, J lost 0 bases, and 4 bases stayed unmatched. The CDR3 runs to 16 residues. CDR1 is SGHRS, CDR2 YFSETQ, per germline.

The genes are TRBV29-1 and TRBJ2-2; the D is unclear. The germline CDR1 and CDR2 sequences are SQVTM and ANQGSEA. This CDR3 comprises 13 residues. The V gene lost 7 bases and the J gene lost 5 bases, with 14 bases spanning the gap. The CDR3 region is CSAEPRGTGELFF. The CDR3 DNA follows: TGCAGCGCGGAACCCAGAGGAACCGGGGAGCTGTTTTTT.

The chain employs TRBV11-2 and TRBJ2-5; perhaps D is TRBD1 or TRBD2 (6 bases each). Germline V gene data show CDR1 as SGHAT and CDR2 as FQNNGV. The CDR3 runs to 14 residues. V was cut by 5 bases and J by 5 bases, with 15 bases left in between. CDR3 loop: CASSKKGGRETQYF. The CDR3 bases are TGTGCCAGCAGCAAGAAGGGGGGCCGGGAGACCCAGTACTTC. Drawing the rest from reference TRBV11-2 and TRBJ2-5, the complete variable domain is EAGVAQSPRYKIIEKRQSVAFWCNPISGHATLYWYQQILGQGPKLLIQFQNNGVVDDSQLPKDRFSAERLKGVDSTLKIQPAKLEDSAVYLCASSKKGGRETQYFGPGTRLLVL.

The V call is TRBV27, the J call TRBJ2-3; TRBD2 is a possible D gene (5 bases). The CDR3 contains 15 residues. V was clipped by 5 bases and J by 3 bases, with 15 bases between them. The germline gives CDR1 MNHEY, CDR2 SMNVEV (reference sequence). CDR3 sequence: CASSMGSLGTDTQYF. CDR3 sequence (DNA): TGTGCCAGCAGTATGGGGAGCCTCGGGACAGATACGCAGTATTTT.

This chain joins TRBV9 and TRBJ2-5; 8 nucleotides agree with TRBD2. Germline lookup yields CDR1 SGDLS and CDR2 YYNGEE. This CDR3 comprises 18 residues. J gave up 1 base and V 0 bases, and 11 bases lay outside the gene matches. DNA of the CDR3: TGTGCCAGCAGCGTAGCCCCTAGTGGAGCGGGGGCCCAAGAGACCCAGTACTTC. Translating it yields CASSVAPSGAGAQETQYF.

The chain links TRBV7-7 to TRBJ2-5; D call uncertain. Germline CDR1 SSHAT, CDR2 FNYEAQ (reference sequence). V gave up 5 bases and J gave up 5 bases, with 9 bases separating them. The CDR3 has 12 amino acids. This chain's CDR3 is CASSREHETQYF. In DNA, the CDR3 is TGTGCCAGCAGCCGCGAACACGAGACCCAGTACTTC.

The sample holds a few counts of this clone. The chain recombines TRBV5-1 with TRBJ2-5; D is unclear. Germline CDR1 reads SGHRS; CDR2 reads YFSETQ. V lost 0 bases, J lost 2 bases, and 23 bases lay in between. This CDR3 spans 19 amino acids. The CDR3: CASSLVVPRSAVPQETQYF. The CDR3 DNA reads as TGCGCCAGCAGCTTGGTGGTTCCGCGTTCGGCGGTCCCTCAAGAGACCCAGTACTTC.

This chain connects TRBV6-6 to TRBJ2-2; TRBD2 might be the D (5 bases). The CDR3 totals 15 residues. The V end lost 2 bases, the J end lost 3 bases, and 10 bases lay between the germline ends. The germline V gene has CDR1 MNHNY and CDR2 SVGAGI (reference sequence). CDR3 loop: CASSYVLADTGELFF. The CDR3, as DNA: TGTGCCAGCAGTTACGTGCTAGCTGACACCGGGGAGCTGTTTTTT.

The DNA for the CDR3 is TGTGCCAGCAGCTTAGTGGGGGCTTCGGATGGCTACACCTTC. Protein: CASSLVGASDGYTF. The chain joins TRBV11-2 to TRBJ1-2; the D gene is possibly TRBD1 (6 bases). V was pared by 1 base and J by 6 bases, with 12 bases between. This CDR3 has 14 residues. Germline values: CDR1 SGHAT, CDR2 FQNNGV. Using reference TRBV11-2 and TRBJ1-2 for the parts outside the CDR3, the full variable domain is EAGVAQSPRYKIIEKRQSVAFWCNPISGHATLYWYQQILGQGPKLLIQFQNNGVVDDSQLPKDRFSAERLKGVDSTLKIQPAKLEDSAVYLCASSLVGASDGYTFGSGTRLTVV.

The chain has TRBV30 and TRBJ1-1; D unclear. Germline V CDR1 and CDR2: GTSNPN, SVGIG (reference sequence). V dropped 2 bases and J dropped 5 bases, with 12 bases sitting between them. The length of the CDR3 is 13 residues. The CDR3 nucleotides are TGTGCCTGGAGTACGGAGGGAGGAACTGAAGCTTTCTTT. Protein product: CAWSTEGGTEAFF. Together with reference TRBV30 and TRBJ1-1, the CDR3 gives the full variable domain: SQTIHQWPATLVQPVGSPLSLECTVEGTSNPNLYWYRQAAGRGLQLLFYSVGIGQISSEVPQNLSASRPQDRQFILSSKKLLLSDSGFYLCAWSTEGGTEAFFGQGTRLTVV.

The chain couples TRBV29-1 to TRBJ1-1; possible D gene TRBD1, 5 bases. The germline CDR1 and CDR2 sequences are SQVTM and ANQGSEA. This CDR3 has 12 amino acids. The V end lost 1 base, the J end lost 6 bases, and 9 bases lay between the germline ends. The CDR3 DNA follows: TGCAGCGTTGAAGGGGGACTTTCTGAAGCTTTCTTT. Its protein product is CSVEGGLSEAFF.

V and J are TRBV6-6 and TRBJ2-7, with a weak D call TRBD2 (5 bases). The germline V gene encodes CDR1 MNHNY and CDR2 SVGAGI (reference sequence). V lost 0 bases, J lost 1 base, and 7 bases lay in between. CDR3 length equals 14 residues. The DNA of the CDR3 is TGTGCCAGCAGTTACTCGGGCGGGTCCTACGAGCAGTACTTC. This sequence encodes CASSYSGGSYEQYF.

V and J are TRBV6-6 and TRBJ1-2; 11 bases fit TRBD1. Germline loops: CDR1 MNHNY, CDR2 SVGAGI (reference sequence). The CDR3 is 16 amino acids. The V gene end was trimmed by 5 bases and the J gene end by 6 bases; junction bases not matched to a gene: 11. The CDR3 nucleotides are TGTGCCAGCAGTCACCGTCTCGGACAGGGGGCGGATGGCTACACCTTC. The encoded protein is CASSHRLGQGADGYTF.

V is TRBV7-9 and J is TRBJ1-5; 7 bases are shared with TRBD1. Unmatched junction bases numbered 4, after V lost 1 base and J lost 4 bases. Per the germline V gene, CDR1 is SEHNR and CDR2 is FQNEAQ (reference sequence). This CDR3 has 15 residues. CDR3 amino acids: CASSLGQGTNQPQHF. The CDR3 DNA reads TGTGCCAGCAGCTTAGGACAGGGCACTAATCAGCCCCAGCATTTT.

The rearrangement links TRBV11-1 to TRBJ1-1; the D is unclear. Trimming took off 5 bases at V and 3 bases at J, with 16 bases between the two ends. The germline gives CDR1 SGHAT, CDR2 FQDESV (reference sequence). CDR3 length equals 15 residues. The CDR3 protein is CASSQQVRVHTEAFF. The DNA of the CDR3 is TGTGCCAGCAGCCAGCAAGTCCGGGTACACACTGAAGCTTTCTTT.

V and J are TRBV5-1 and TRBJ2-5, with 7 positions matching TRBD1. Looked up from germline, CDR1 is SGHRS and CDR2 is YFSETQ. The CDR3 is 16 amino acids. V lost 0 bases and J lost 4; bases outside the gene matches: 9. CDR3 coding DNA: TGCGCCAGCAGCTTGGGAGGAAGAGGGGGCCGAGAGACCCAGTACTTC. It is translated as CASSLGGRGGRETQYF.

In nucleotides, the CDR3 is TGTGCCAGCAGCTTATTTTCCAGGAGCTCCTACAATGAGCAGTTCTTC. Its translation: CASSLFSRSSYNEQFF. The genes are TRBV7-8 and TRBJ2-1, with unresolved D. CDR1 is SGHVS and CDR2 is FQNEAQ in the germline V gene. The CDR3 is 16 residues long. V lost 2 bases to trimming and J lost 0 bases, with 11 bases between them.

V usage is TRBV9 and J usage is TRBJ2-5; D assignment may be TRBD1 or TRBD2 (5 bases each). CDR3 length: 17 residues. Germline CDR1 SGDLS, CDR2 YYNGEE. The V end was cut by 3 bases, the J end by 4 bases, with 22 bases between. Written as DNA, the CDR3 is TGTGCCAGCAGCGCCCCCCCCCGGGCCTCGGGACCAGAGACCCAGTACTTC. Its protein is CASSAPPRASGPETQYF.